A selection of T cell receptor beta chains follows, all from one sample in a study of cytomegalovirus exposure and HLA in healthy donors. This table comes from immunoSEQ multiplex PCR, and its TCRdb copy is limited to in-frame clones, with some not included. The sample shows about 180,000 clones, around 80% of them seen only once. The sample taken for sequencing was PBMCs. The receptors stem from a woman aged 30 to 39 in good health and CMV-seropositive. CDR3s include the opening cysteine and the closing phenylalanine or tryptophan. Each record gives: J gene, clone size, D gene, V gene, CDR3 DNA, CDR3 protein. D genes are given only for firm matches. Size is stated for part of the rows, as once, few or many counts, or as a class when the clone is expanded.

J: TRBJ1-2; size: -; D: -; V: TRBV28; DNA: TGTGCCAGCAGTTTACCCCCTATAGTGGGGGCCTATGGCTACACCTTC; CDR3: CASSLPPIVGAYGYTF
J: TRBJ2-3; size: -; D: TRBD2; V: TRBV7-7; DNA: TGTGCCAGCAGCTTAGGTCTAGCGGGGGGCCGGGATACGCAGTATTTT; CDR3: CASSLGLAGGRDTQYF
J: TRBJ2-7; size: -; D: -; V: TRBV10-2; DNA: TGCGCCAGCAGTGACGGCCTTGGGGCGGGGAGCCCATACGAGCAGTACTTC; CDR3: CASSDGLGAGSPYEQYF
J: TRBJ2-5; size: -; D: TRBD2; V: TRBV5-4; DNA: TGTGCCAGCAGCTTGAAGCTAGCGGGGGAAGAGACCCAGTACTTC; CDR3: CASSLKLAGEETQYF
J: TRBJ2-2; size: -; D: TRBD1; V: TRBV6-4; DNA: TGTGCCAGCAGTGACTCGACAGGGGCCGGGGAGCTGTTTTTT; CDR3: CASSDSTGAGELFF
J: TRBJ2-7; size: -; D: -; V: TRBV23-1; DNA: TGCGCCAGCAGTCAATCGAAGGGGCAGGCAATGTACGAGCAGTACTTC; CDR3: CASSQSKGQAMYEQYF
J: TRBJ2-7; size: -; D: -; V: TRBV19; DNA: TGTGCCAGTAGTATGAGACATTTCCAAAGTTCCTACGAGCAGTACTTC; CDR3: CASSMRHFQSSYEQYF
J: TRBJ2-2; size: -; D: TRBD1; V: TRBV10-1; DNA: TGCGCCAGCAGTCCCGGGACAGGGGTCGGGGAGCTGTTTTTT; CDR3: CASSPGTGVGELFF
J: TRBJ2-5; size: -; D: -; V: TRBV4-3; DNA: TGCGCCAGCAGCCAAGATCCCCGGTCCGTTGAGACCCAGTACTTC; CDR3: CASSQDPRSVETQYF
J: TRBJ2-2; size: -; D: TRBD2; V: TRBV30; DNA: TGTGCCTGGAGACTAGCGGGGGGCGTTCACGGGGAGCTGTTTTTT; CDR3: CAWRLAGGVHGELFF
J: TRBJ2-5; size: -; D: -; V: TRBV14; DNA: -; CDR3: CASSQEGSLRQGETQYF
J: TRBJ1-1; size: -; D: -; V: TRBV29-1; DNA: TGCAGCGCAGGACCGGGGGACACTGAAGCTTTCTTT; CDR3: CSAGPGDTEAFF
J: TRBJ2-7; size: -; D: TRBD1; V: TRBV7-2; DNA: TGTGCCAGCAGCCGGGACAGGGGGCGCATGGGGGCCTACGAGCAGTACTTC; CDR3: CASSRDRGRMGAYEQYF
J: TRBJ2-7; size: -; D: TRBD1; V: TRBV7-9; DNA: TGTGCCAGCAGCTCCCACCGGACAGGGACTGCCGAGCAGTACTTC; CDR3: CASSSHRTGTAEQYF
J: TRBJ1-5; size: -; D: -; V: TRBV29-1; DNA: TGCAGCGTGCGGACAGCCGGCAATCAGCCCCAGCATTTT; CDR3: CSVRTAGNQPQHF
J: TRBJ2-1; size: once; D: -; V: TRBV28; DNA: TGTGCCAGCAGCCCCGACCCTTTGGACAGTCTCAATGAGCAGTTCTTC; CDR3: CASSPDPLDSLNEQFF
J: TRBJ1-6; size: -; D: TRBD1; V: TRBV7-9; DNA: TGTGCCAGCAGCTTACGGACAGGGGGTACTAGAATGGATTCACCCCTCCACTTT; CDR3: CASSLRTGGTRMDSPLHF
J: TRBJ2-3; size: -; D: TRBD2; V: TRBV11-2; DNA: TGTGCCAGCAGCCTTAAAAGCGGGGGCATCACAGATACGCAGTATTTT; CDR3: CASSLKSGGITDTQYF
J: TRBJ2-2; size: few; D: -; V: TRBV19; DNA: TGTGCCATTTCGAAGGGGGGGGACACCGGGGAGCTGTTTTTT; CDR3: CAISKGGDTGELFF
J: TRBJ2-2; size: -; D: -; V: TRBV7-2; DNA: TGTGCCAGCAGCTTAGCCCCAGGGGTCGTTGCCGGGGAGCTGTTTTTT; CDR3: CASSLAPGVVAGELFF
J: TRBJ1-5; size: -; D: -; V: TRBV29-1; DNA: TGCAGCGTTTCACTTGGACTACTCAATCAGCCCCAGCATTTT; CDR3: CSVSLGLLNQPQHF
J: TRBJ1-3; size: -; D: -; V: TRBV19; DNA: TGTGCCAGTAGCCCTTCGGACAGCTCTGGAAACACCATATATTTT; CDR3: CASSPSDSSGNTIYF
J: TRBJ1-2; size: few; D: -; V: TRBV4-3; DNA: TGCGCCAGCAGCGTCACAGGGACCTATGGCTACACCTTC; CDR3: CASSVTGTYGYTF
J: TRBJ1-5; size: -; D: TRBD1; V: TRBV4-1; DNA: TGCGCCAGCAGCCAAGTGACAGGGGGGCTCCCGCCCCAGCATTTT; CDR3: CASSQVTGGLPPQHF
J: TRBJ2-7; size: few; D: -; V: TRBV28; DNA: TGTGCCAGCAGCGGAGGTCTTGGAAACTACGAGCAGTACTTC; CDR3: CASSGGLGNYEQYF
J: TRBJ2-1; size: once; D: TRBD2; V: TRBV27; DNA: TGTGCCAGCAGTTTCCTTCTAGCGGGGGGCCTCCATGAGCAGTTCTTC; CDR3: CASSFLLAGGLHEQFF
J: TRBJ2-5; size: -; D: -; V: TRBV30; DNA: TGTGCCTGGAGTCGCAGGGAAGAGACCCAGTACTTC; CDR3: CAWSRREETQYF
J: TRBJ1-2; size: -; D: -; V: TRBV11-2; DNA: TGTGCCAGCAGCTTAGCTAGGGGAACTAACTATGGCTACACCTTC; CDR3: CASSLARGTNYGYTF
J: TRBJ2-5; size: -; D: -; V: TRBV7-2; DNA: TGTGCCAGCAGCTTTGTTCGGCAAGAGACCCAGTACTTC; CDR3: CASSFVRQETQYF
J: TRBJ1-1; size: -; D: TRBD1; V: TRBV28; DNA: TGTGCCAGCAGTTCAGGGGGCCAGGGAACTGAAGCTTTCTTT; CDR3: CASSSGGQGTEAFF
J: TRBJ2-7; size: few; D: -; V: TRBV9; DNA: TGTGCCAGCAGCGTAGCACCAGGGGCCCCCTACGAGCAGTACTTC; CDR3: CASSVAPGAPYEQYF
J: TRBJ2-3; size: -; D: TRBD1; V: TRBV4-3; DNA: TGCGCCAGCAGCCGGACTTATGGACCGACAGGGGTGAATCATACGCAGTATTTT; CDR3: CASSRTYGPTGVNHTQYF
J: TRBJ2-7; size: once; D: -; V: TRBV11-2; DNA: TGTGCCAGCAGCTTAGACGAGTACGAGCAGTACTTC; CDR3: CASSLDEYEQYF
J: TRBJ2-4; size: -; D: -; V: TRBV5-4; DNA: TGTGCCAGCAGCTCGACAGGAGAAGCCAAAAACATTCAGTACTTC; CDR3: CASSSTGEAKNIQYF
J: TRBJ1-2; size: -; D: TRBD1; V: TRBV27; DNA: TGTGCCAGCAGTGGGACAGGGGGTGGCTACACCTTC; CDR3: CASSGTGGGYTF
J: TRBJ1-6; size: -; D: -; V: TRBV6-4; DNA: TGTGCCAGCAGTGAGGTAGTGGGCCATTCACCCCTCCACTTT; CDR3: CASSEVVGHSPLHF